This is a list of T cell receptor beta chains from one sample in a study of identical twins. TCRdb fed the 5' RACE reads into MiXCR, producing one record per CDR3 protein. The repertoire holds 450,000 or so distinct CDR3 sequences, with less than 25% as singletons. The same data also contributed to another study, on T cells expressing NK-cell markers.

The sample taken for sequencing was CD4+ T cells sorted from blood. These receptors were collected from a woman aged 18-30 years in good health. The CDR3 runs from the conserved cysteine through the conserved F or W. Each record gives: J gene, V gene, CDR3 length, CDR3 protein.

J: TRBJ2-1; V: TRBV7-2; length: 17; CDR3: CASSLYGRGSAYNEQFF
J: TRBJ2-2; V: TRBV12-3/TRBV12-4; length: 15; CDR3: CASRQGQGGTGELFF
J: TRBJ2-5; V: TRBV5-1; length: 14; CDR3: CASSLSPRVETQYF
J: TRBJ2-4; V: TRBV11-2; length: 14; CDR3: CASSLFQGQNIQYF
J: TRBJ2-3; V: TRBV5-3; length: 14; CDR3: CARSLGQGTATQYF
J: TRBJ2-4; V: TRBV6-1; length: 13; CDR3: CASTSGAKNIQYF
J: TRBJ2-1; V: TRBV7-6; length: 13; CDR3: CASSVGQPNEQFF
J: TRBJ1-1; V: TRBV6-1; length: 14; CDR3: CASGRLALNTEAFF
J: TRBJ2-1; V: TRBV6-2/TRBV6-3; length: 16; CDR3: CASEGVAASSYNEQFF
J: TRBJ2-6; V: TRBV11-2; length: 17; CDR3: CASNTIAGGSGANVLTF
J: TRBJ1-2; V: TRBV27; length: 15; CDR3: CASSPSGVGSYGYTF
J: TRBJ1-2; V: TRBV20-1; length: 11; CDR3: CSARRINGYTF
J: TRBJ2-7; V: TRBV20-1; length: 14; CDR3: CSAREQGQAYEQYF
J: TRBJ1-2; V: TRBV5-1; length: 17; CDR3: CASSRQGTTSLYQGYTF
J: TRBJ2-3; V: TRBV5-1; length: 15; CDR3: CASRRAGGDTDTQYF
J: TRBJ2-1; V: TRBV9; length: 15; CDR3: CASSVRDRVYNEQFF
J: TRBJ2-1; V: TRBV9; length: 15; CDR3: CASSARDFSYNEQFF
J: TRBJ2-4; V: TRBV5-1; length: 15; CDR3: CASSLRTGAGDIQYF
J: TRBJ2-1; V: TRBV28; length: 16; CDR3: CASSLWAGSSYNEQFF
J: TRBJ1-1; V: TRBV2; length: 13; CDR3: CASKLRANTEAFF
J: TRBJ2-2; V: TRBV12-3/TRBV12-4; length: 15; CDR3: CASSFLDYNTGELFF
J: TRBJ2-5; V: TRBV9; length: 16; CDR3: CASSVVGPPGRETQYF
J: TRBJ1-2; V: TRBV7-9; length: 16; CDR3: CASSLETGGPNYGYTF
J: TRBJ1-2; V: TRBV12-3/TRBV12-4; length: 13; CDR3: CASSPAQGGGYTF
J: TRBJ2-7; V: TRBV28; length: 16; CDR3: CASSPAGSGGPFEQYF
J: TRBJ2-1; V: TRBV12-3/TRBV12-4; length: 15; CDR3: CASSSQRVENNEQFF
J: TRBJ2-3; V: TRBV20-1; length: 14; CDR3: CSAFSSGGTDTQYF
J: TRBJ2-7; V: TRBV6-6; length: 12; CDR3: CASSYPQYEQYF
J: TRBJ2-3; V: TRBV2; length: 15; CDR3: CASRTNRAGTDTQYF
J: TRBJ2-4; V: TRBV20-1; length: 15; CDR3: CSVFRRQAAKNIQYF
J: TRBJ2-3; V: TRBV20-1; length: 15; CDR3: CSAVTSGGEADTQYF
J: TRBJ2-5; V: TRBV12-3/TRBV12-4; length: 14; CDR3: CASSLTGGGETQYF